This is a list of T cell receptor beta chains from one sample in a study of OX40 agonist ivuxolimab in advanced cancers. This table comes from immunoSEQ multiplex PCR, and its TCRdb copy is limited to in-frame clones, with some not included. The sample gives over 85,000 clones, approximately 80% of which show up once; around 1.1% is in the top ten. Here the sequenced sample was CD4+ or CD8+ T cells sorted from blood, taken in a trial of the OX40 agonist ivuxolimab. The origin of the receptors is an adult with an advanced solid tumor such as melanoma, head and neck, liver or kidney cancer. CDR3s include the opening cysteine and the closing phenylalanine or tryptophan. A D gene is named only where the DNA matches it firmly. Only some rows state a clone size, as once, few, many or a class for expanded clones.

j_call v_call cdr3_length clone_size d_call cdr3_nt cdr3_aa
TRBJ2-3 TRBV5-5 15 - - TGTGCCAGCAGCTTGTCTGGGGCGAACACAGATACGCAGTATTTT CASSLSGANTDTQYF
TRBJ1-2 TRBV5-4 14 - TRBD1 TGTGCCAGCAGCTTCTACAGGGGGAACTATGGCTACACCTTC CASSFYRGNYGYTF
TRBJ1-1 TRBV5-1 15 - TRBD1 TGCGCCAGCAGCTTAGCCGGGACAGGGGGCCTTTGGGCTTTCTTT CASSLAGTGGLWAFF
TRBJ2-1 TRBV5-1 17 - TRBD1 TGCGCCAGCAGCTTACCGGGACAGGGGGCGGGAGGGAATGAGCAGTTCTTC CASSLPGQGAGGNEQFF
TRBJ1-5 TRBV6-6 14 - - TGTGCCAGCAGACAAATTGGGGATCGGCAGCCCCAGCATTTT CASRQIGDRQPQHF
TRBJ2-4 TRBV2 15 - - TGTGCCAGCTCTGCGACTTCGATAGCCAAAAACATTCAGTACTTC CASSATSIAKNIQYF
TRBJ1-5 TRBV7-8 13 few - TGTGCCAGCAGCTTAAACATTGACTCCACCGGGAATTTT CASSLNIDSTGNF
TRBJ1-1 TRBV15 16 - TRBD1 TGTGCCACCAGCGCCCCGGACAGGGTTGCGAACACTGAAGCTTTCTTT CATSAPDRVANTEAFF
TRBJ1-5 TRBV7-2 12 - - TGTGTCAGCAGCTTAGGGGATCAGCCCCAGCATTTT CVSSLGDQPQHF
TRBJ2-3 TRBV11-2 15 - - TGTGCCAGCAGCTTAGATCCGGGGCCCACAGATACGCAGTATTTT CASSLDPGPTDTQYF
TRBJ1-3 TRBV6-6 15 - - TGTGCCAGCAGTAGGCAGGCAAGCTCTGGAAACACCATATATTTT CASSRQASSGNTIYF
TRBJ2-2 TRBV14 17 - TRBD1 TGTGCCAGCAGCCACGCTCCGCGACAGGGGGTGACCGGGGAGCTGTTTTTT CASSHAPRQGVTGELFF
TRBJ2-2 TRBV5-1 15 - TRBD1 TGCGCCAGCAGCTCAGGGACAGGGCCCACCGGGGAGCTGTTTTTT CASSSGTGPTGELFF
TRBJ2-1 TRBV18 16 - - TGTGCCAGCTCACCACCGTCACGAGCAGGCCGCGGTGAGCAGTTCTTC CASSPPSRAGRGEQFF
TRBJ1-5 TRBV9 14 - - TGTGCCAGCAGCCGAGGGGATAGCAATCAGCCCCAGCATTTT CASSRGDSNQPQHF
TRBJ1-3 TRBV30 16 - - TGTGCCTGGGCCCCCTTTACAGGCGACTCTGGAAACACCATATATTTT CAWAPFTGDSGNTIYF
TRBJ2-6 TRBV18 17 - - TGTGCCAGCTCACCCGGAGCAGCTACCTCTGGGGCCAACGTCCTGACTTTC CASSPGAATSGANVLTF
TRBJ2-7 TRBV19 17 - - TGTGCCAGTAGTTCGAACCAGGGGGTCGGTTTAGCGGACGAGCAGTACTTC CASSSNQGVGLADEQYF
TRBJ2-1 TRBV19 13 - TRBD1 TGTGCCAGTACTCTCGACAGGGGCGGTGAGCAGTTCTTC CASTLDRGGEQFF
TRBJ1-4 TRBV27 15 few - TGTGCCAGCAGTTTATCACCCGGGTACGGTGAAAAACTGTTTTTT CASSLSPGYGEKLFF
TRBJ2-5 TRBV21-1 16 - - TGTGCCAGCAGCAAGACGGGGCTAGCGGGGGAGGAGACCCAGTACTTC CASSKTGLAGEETQYF
TRBJ1-1 TRBV20-1 11 - - TGCAGTGCTAGGGGGGGGACTGAAGCTTTCTTT CSARGGTEAFF
TRBJ1-4 TRBV2 14 - TRBD1 TGTGCCAGCAGTGAAGGGACAGGGGTTGAAAAACTGTTTTTT CASSEGTGVEKLFF
TRBJ2-1 TRBV30 14 - - TGTGCCTGGAGTGGGGGAGCCCTGGATGGTGAGCAGTTCTTC CAWSGGALDGEQFF
TRBJ2-1 TRBV5-4 15 - TRBD2 TGTGCCAGCAGCTTGAAGAGCGGGGAGTACAATGAGCAGTTCTTC CASSLKSGEYNEQFF
TRBJ2-4 TRBV30 14 - - TGTGCCTTCCCCCGGGACAAGATAAAAAACATTCAGTACTTC CAFPRDKIKNIQYF
TRBJ1-5 TRBV14 17 few TRBD1 TGTGCCAGCAGAGGCCGGGACAGATTTTTTGTCAATCAGCCCCAGCATTTT CASRGRDRFFVNQPQHF
TRBJ1-5 TRBV7-8 15 - - TGTGCCAGCAGTACAAACACGGCAGGGTTGGAGCCCCAGCATTTT CASSTNTAGLEPQHF
TRBJ1-4 TRBV7-9 18 - TRBD1 TGTGCCAGCAGCTTGGGGACAGGGGGCTCTACAACTAATGAAAAACTGTTTTTT CASSLGTGGSTTNEKLFF
TRBJ1-1 TRBV29-1 11 - - TGCAGCGGCACCAGACAGGCCGAAGCTTTCTTT CSGTRQAEAFF
TRBJ1-3 TRBV14 15 - - TGTGCCAGCAGCCAAGTACCGGGGTCTGGAAACACCATATATTTT CASSQVPGSGNTIYF
TRBJ1-5 TRBV12-5 12 - - TGTGCTAGTGGTAGGGGAGATCAGCCCCAGCATTTT CASGRGDQPQHF
TRBJ2-5 TRBV18 17 - TRBD1 TGTGCCAGCTCACTCAAACGGACGACAGGGTCTCAAGAGACCCAGTACTTC CASSLKRTTGSQETQYF
TRBJ2-7 TRBV28 15 - - TGTGCCAGCAGTTTACCCACGGACAGCGCCTACGAGCAGTACTTC CASSLPTDSAYEQYF
TRBJ2-5 TRBV5-4 15 - TRBD1 TGTGCCAGCAGCGCCCGGGACAGGGAACAAGAGACCCAGTACTTC CASSARDREQETQYF
TRBJ1-6 TRBV9 16 - - TGTGCCAGCAGCGTACTTCCTACGGGGGGTATGATGGCCCTCCACTTT CASSVLPTGGMMALHF
TRBJ2-5 TRBV7-2 14 - - TGTGCCAGCAGTCTCGGGGGGCCAATGGAGACCCAGTACTTC CASSLGGPMETQYF
TRBJ2-2 TRBV11-3 15 - TRBD2 TGTGCCAGCAGCCATAGCGGGGGGGACACCGGGGAGCTGTTTTTT CASSHSGGDTGELFF
TRBJ1-5 TRBV6-1 15 - TRBD1 TGTGCCAGCAGTGAAAACACTGGGACAGATCAGCCCCAGCATTTT CASSENTGTDQPQHF
TRBJ1-5 TRBV19 17 - - TGTGCCAGTAGTATAGACCGACTGACAGTTGGTAGTCAGCCCCAGCATTTT CASSIDRLTVGSQPQHF
TRBJ1-1 TRBV10-3 15 - - TGTGCCATCAGCCCCACTCGGCCCCGAGACGCTGAAGCTTTCTTT CAISPTRPRDAEAFF
TRBJ1-5 TRBV6-6 14 - - TGTGCCAGCAGTTACGTGGGTAGCAATCAGCCCCAGCATTTT CASSYVGSNQPQHF
TRBJ2-7 TRBV4-3 16 - - TGCGCCAGCAGCCAAGATTTTACGAGGGCGACGGGCGAGCAGTACTTC CASSQDFTRATGEQYF
TRBJ1-6 TRBV6-6 15 - - TGTGCCAGCACTCCCCAAGGACAGTCTAATTCACCCCTCCACTTT CASTPQGQSNSPLHF
TRBJ2-3 TRBV7-2 17 - TRBD2 TGTGCCAGCAGCCTTGACGGCGGAGGCGGGGGTTTAGATACGCAGTATTTT CASSLDGGGGGLDTQYF
TRBJ1-2 TRBV2 13 many - TGTGCCAGCAGTGATAGCGGGCAGTATGGCTACACCTTC CASSDSGQYGYTF
TRBJ2-1 TRBV9 12 once - TGTGCCAGCAGCGTAGTGGGCGGTGAGCAGTTCTTC CASSVVGGEQFF
TRBJ2-6 TRBV6-5 13 few - TGTGCCAGCATGCCCCCCGGGGCCAACGTCCTGACTTTC CASMPPGANVLTF
TRBJ1-1 TRBV6-5 16 - - TGTGCCAGCAGTTACCTGACTGGTAGCATGAACACTGAAGCTTTCTTT CASSYLTGSMNTEAFF
TRBJ1-1 TRBV18 15 - - TGTGCCAGCTCCCGGGACGGACAGAAGAACACTGAAGCTTTCTTT CASSRDGQKNTEAFF
TRBJ2-7 TRBV5-5 15 - - TGTGCCAGCAGCTTGGCGGTGGGGGCCAAGGGCGAGCAGTACTTC CASSLAVGAKGEQYF
TRBJ2-7 TRBV7-2 13 once - TGTGCCAGCAGCCTGTGGACTTCCCTCGAGCAGTACTTC CASSLWTSLEQYF